This T cell receptor beta chain was sequenced during a study of cytomegalovirus exposure and HLA in healthy donors. Primers for the PCR totalled 60 Vbeta and 13 Jbeta. Profiled with immunoSEQ multiplex PCR; TCRdb holds only in-frame clones, not every one. The sample lists around 300,000 clones; under 80% were seen once. Healthy bone marrow donors formed the donor group. Per germline, CDR1 SNHLY and CDR2 FYNNEI. The trim removed 5 bases at V and 5 bases at J, leaving 6 bases unmatched. The CDR3 is 15 residues long. The clonotype comes from a female donor in good health and CMV-seronegative. The rearrangement links TRBV2 to TRBJ2-3, with 11 bases matching TRBD2. The sequencing sample was made of PBMCs. In DNA form, the CDR3 reads TGTGCCAGCAGTCGGATAGCGGGAGGGGTAGATACGCAGTATTTT. This codes for CASSRIAGGVDTQYF.